The sequence of this T cell receptor beta chain was determined in a study of early T cells in non-severe SARS-CoV-2 infection. On the study more broadly: Sequencing was performed on bulk RNA from unsorted whole blood, leaving chains unpaired.

Per germline, CDR1 SQVTM and CDR2 ANQGSEA. Trimming left V 4 bases short and J 2 bases short, with 6 bases between. CDR3 length: 11 amino acids. There are many counts of this clonotype. The antigen remains unidentified. Study results and limitations: Clonotype matching in VDJdb favored anti-spike CD8 responses and did not capture private and CD4 specificities.

TCRdb re-derived calls from the 5' RACE reads in MiXCR, one entry per CDR3 protein. The sample holds fewer than 75,000 distinct CDR3 sequences; less than 20% are singletons and the top ten take more than 7.5%. The sample consisted of whole blood, taken at baseline. The chain recombines TRBV29-1 with TRBJ2-7, with D possibly being TRBD1 (5 bases). The sequence was collected from an adult who was a healthcare worker with PCR-confirmed SARS-CoV-2 infection or an uninfected control (not recorded which). The CDR3 spells CSVGGAYEQYF. CDR3 DNA: TGCAGCGTTGGGGGCGCCTACGAGCAGTACTTC.